This TCR beta chain is drawn from a study of beta chain features in type 1 diabetes. Expressed TCRB transcripts were sequenced because the entire RNA isolate underwent reverse transcription. Sequenced by immunoSEQ multiplex PCR; TCRdb stores in-frame clones only, minus some. The table records under 300,000 clones, approximately 16% of them present only once. Study-wide results and limits: Individuals with type 1 diabetes displayed fewer insertions and more deletions at VDJ junctions. All four CD4+ subsets of Type 1 diabetes patients contained TCRB CDR3s that were moderately but significantly shorter.

Concerning this clone: Its specificity is unknown.

The germline V gene encodes CDR1 SGDLS and CDR2 YYNGEE. The CDR3 covers 16 residues. Germline trimming cut 0 bases from V and 1 base from J; bases unmatched to any gene: 3. Sequencing was performed on naive CD4+ T cells from blood. This receptor was obtained from a man aged 25 to 40 with type 1 diabetes. V gene TRBV9 combines with J gene TRBJ2-2, with TRBD2 identical over 7 bases. CDR3 coding DNA: TGTGCCAGCAGCGTAGGGCTAGCGGTGAACACCGGGGAGCTGTTTTTT. Translated: CASSVGLAVNTGELFF.